Below are 10 T cell receptor beta chains sequenced from a single sample in a study of response to subunit inactivated influenza vaccine. A single record per CDR3 protein comes from TCRdb applying MiXCR to the RT-PCR reads. Among more than 200,000 distinct CDR3 sequences listed, 10% to 15% were seen once. Sequenced material: non-naive T cells sorted from PBMCs, taken 14 to 15 days before vaccination. The origin of the receptors is a man in his forties or fifties who received an inactivated influenza vaccine.

This clonotype was detected only a few times. This sequence joins TRBV5-1 and TRBJ1-1, with D possibly TRBD1 on 6 matching bases. Trimming left V 2 bases short and J 4 bases short, with 9 bases between. The CDR3 loop spans 13 amino acids. Germline V gene sequence: CDR1 SGHRS, CDR2 YFSETQ. Here the CDR3 DNA reads TGCGCCAGCAGCTTAGCAGGGGCCACTGAAGCTTTCTTT. Protein: CASSLAGATEAFF.

This clonotype was observed at least ten times. The CDR3 protein is CASSSLTGVPYNEQFF. CDR3 bases: TGCGCCAGCAGCTCACTAACAGGGGTACCCTACAATGAGCAGTTCTTC. The chain uses TRBV5-1 and TRBJ2-1; TRBD1 aligns across 7 bases. This CDR3 has 16 residues. Trimming took 3 bases from V and 2 from J; bases not matched to a gene: 8. Germline CDR1 SGHRS, CDR2 YFSETQ.

This clonotype was seen ten or more times. The gene calls are TRBV16 and TRBJ1-5; D is unclear. V was clipped by 0 bases and J by 0 bases, with 3 bases between them. CDR1 is KGHSY, CDR2 FQNENV, per germline. The CDR3 contains 14 residues. DNA of the CDR3: TGTGCCAGCAGCCAATCTTCTAGCAATCAGCCCCAGCATTTT. Its translation: CASSQSSSNQPQHF.

This clonotype has a count of ten or more. The chain carries TRBV29-1 and TRBJ2-5, with D perhaps TRBD2 (5 bases). This CDR3 has 12 residues. Germline CDR1 SQVTM, CDR2 ANQGSEA. With 6 bases removed from V and 0 bases from J, the gap between germline ends came to 8 bases. CDR3 nucleotides: TGCAGCGTATCACTAGACCAAGAGACCCAGTACTTC. Its protein product is CSVSLDQETQYF.

This chain connects TRBV6-1 to TRBJ1-3; TRBD1 agrees at 9 bases. The V gene end was trimmed by 4 bases and the J gene end by 4 bases; junction bases not matched to a gene: 5. The CDR3 runs to 15 residues. Germline assignment: CDR1 MNHNS and CDR2 SASEGT. CDR3 residues: CASSVTGGRGNTIYF. Here the CDR3 DNA reads TGTGCCAGCAGTGTGACAGGGGGACGCGGAAACACCATATATTTT.

This clonotype has more than one count but fewer than ten. The chain has TRBV9 and TRBJ2-5; 7 bases match TRBD2. The germline V gene has CDR1 SGDLS and CDR2 YYNGEE. The CDR3 loop spans 15 amino acids. V lost 4 bases, J lost 1 base, and 7 bases stayed unmatched. The CDR3 nucleotides are TGTGCCAGCAGCCCCCTGGCTAGCGGCCAAGAGACCCAGTACTTC. It specifies CASSPLASGQETQYF.

The chain uses TRBV19 and TRBJ1-4; no reliable D call. The CDR3 is 13 amino acids. CDR1 and CDR2 (germline): LNHDA, SQIVND (reference sequence). Trimming took 9 bases from V and 0 from J, leaving 8 bases between them. Here the CDR3 reads CASQVTTNEKLFF. In DNA, the CDR3 is TGTGCCAGCCAGGTCACAACTAATGAAAAACTGTTTTTT.

The rearrangement links TRBV6-5 to TRBJ1-2; D might be TRBD1 (5 bases). Germline CDR1 and CDR2: MNHEY and SVGAGI. Trimming took off 2 bases at V and 5 bases at J, with 12 bases between the two ends. The CDR3 totals 14 residues. CDR3 in DNA: TGTGCCAGCAGTTACGACAGCGCGTCGTATGGCTACACCTTC. Translating gives CASSYDSASYGYTF.

This clonotype came up a few times. The chain uses TRBV7-2 and TRBJ2-4, with 7 bases that match TRBD2. Germline trimming cut 5 bases from V and 6 bases from J; bases unmatched to any gene: 7. The CDR3 spans 14 residues. Germline values: CDR1 SGHTA, CDR2 FQGNSA. The CDR3 region has the DNA TGTGCCAGCAGCACACGACTAGCTGGAAACATTCAGTACTTC. It encodes CASSTRLAGNIQYF.

The table lists this clonotype with a count of one. V gene TRBV30 combines with J gene TRBJ1-2; no clear D gene. Germline V gene sequence: CDR1 GTSNPN, CDR2 SVGIG (reference sequence). This CDR3 region has 12 residues. Trimming took off 6 bases at V and 4 bases at J, with 12 bases between the two ends. The CDR3 protein is CACLGLGYGYTF. The DNA of the CDR3 is TGTGCCTGTCTAGGGTTAGGCTATGGCTACACCTTC.